Below, one T cell receptor (beta chain) is given with its context. As yet, its antigen is unknown. These data are taken from a study of immune evolution from preneoplasia to lung adenocarcinoma. General observations from the study: Top clone share appeared to fall from AAH through AIS, MIA, adenocarcinoma.

CDR3 length equals 13 residues. Looked up from germline, CDR1 is SGHVS and CDR2 is FQNEAQ. V was cut by 4 bases and J by 7 bases, with 13 bases left in between. TCRdb's copy holds only in-frame clones and misses some; the assay was immunoSEQ multiplex PCR. Here the sample spans 3,100 or so clones, 80% being singletons. V is TRBV7-8 and J is TRBJ1-2; D remains unclear. The sample taken for sequencing was FFPE adjacent normal lung tissue. This TCR derives from a donor aged 70 or over with lung adenocarcinoma. The CDR3 here is CASSSSGRPGYTF. In DNA, the CDR3 is TGTGCCAGCAGCTCCAGCGGTCGACCTGGCTACACCTTC.